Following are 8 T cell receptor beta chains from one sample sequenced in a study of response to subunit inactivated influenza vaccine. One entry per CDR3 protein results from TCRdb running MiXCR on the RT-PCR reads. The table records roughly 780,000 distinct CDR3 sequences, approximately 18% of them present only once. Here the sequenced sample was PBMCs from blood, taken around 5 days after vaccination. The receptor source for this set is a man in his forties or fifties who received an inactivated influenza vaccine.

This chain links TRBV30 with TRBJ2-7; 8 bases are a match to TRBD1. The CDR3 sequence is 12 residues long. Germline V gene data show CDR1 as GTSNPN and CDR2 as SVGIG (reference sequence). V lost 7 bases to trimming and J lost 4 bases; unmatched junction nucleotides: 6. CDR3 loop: CAYQQGVYEQYF. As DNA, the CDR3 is TGTGCCTACCAACAGGGGGTTTACGAGCAGTACTTC.

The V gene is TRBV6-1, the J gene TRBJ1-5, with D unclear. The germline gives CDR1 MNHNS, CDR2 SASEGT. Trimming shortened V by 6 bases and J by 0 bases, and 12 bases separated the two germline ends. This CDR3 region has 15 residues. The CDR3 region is CASRGQGNSNQPQHF. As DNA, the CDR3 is TGTGCCAGCAGGGGTCAAGGAAATAGCAATCAGCCCCAGCATTTT.

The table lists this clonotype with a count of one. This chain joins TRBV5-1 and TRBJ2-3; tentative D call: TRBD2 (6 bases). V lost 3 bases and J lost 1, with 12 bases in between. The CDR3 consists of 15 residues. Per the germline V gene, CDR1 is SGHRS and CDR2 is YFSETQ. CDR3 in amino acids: CASSSVADRTDTQYF. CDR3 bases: TGCGCCAGCAGCTCGGTAGCGGACCGCACAGATACGCAGTATTTT. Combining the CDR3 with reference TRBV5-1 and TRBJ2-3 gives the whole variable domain KAGVTQTPRYLIKTRGQQVTLSCSPISGHRSVSWYQQTPGQGLQFLFEYFSETQRNKGNFPGRFSGRQFSNSRSEMNVSTLELGDSALYLCASSSVADRTDTQYFGPGTRLTVL.

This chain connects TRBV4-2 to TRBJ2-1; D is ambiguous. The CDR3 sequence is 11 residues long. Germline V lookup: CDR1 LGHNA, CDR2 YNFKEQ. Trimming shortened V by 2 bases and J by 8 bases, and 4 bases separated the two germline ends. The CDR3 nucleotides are TGTGCCAGCAGCCAAAGGGATGAGCAGTTCTTC. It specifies CASSQRDEQFF.

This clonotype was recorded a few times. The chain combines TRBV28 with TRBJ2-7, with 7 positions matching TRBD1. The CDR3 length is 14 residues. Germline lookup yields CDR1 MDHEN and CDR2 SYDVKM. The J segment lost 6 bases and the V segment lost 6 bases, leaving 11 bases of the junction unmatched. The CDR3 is CASRGTARGSEQYF. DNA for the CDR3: TGTGCCAGCAGGGGGACAGCCCGAGGGAGCGAGCAGTACTTC.

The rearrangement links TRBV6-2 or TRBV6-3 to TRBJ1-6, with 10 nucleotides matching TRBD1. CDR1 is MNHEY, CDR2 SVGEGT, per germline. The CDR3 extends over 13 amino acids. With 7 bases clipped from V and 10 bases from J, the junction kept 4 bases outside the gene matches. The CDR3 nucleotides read TGTGCCAGCACCCGGGACAGGGGATCACCCCTCCACTTT. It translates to CASTRDRGSPLHF.

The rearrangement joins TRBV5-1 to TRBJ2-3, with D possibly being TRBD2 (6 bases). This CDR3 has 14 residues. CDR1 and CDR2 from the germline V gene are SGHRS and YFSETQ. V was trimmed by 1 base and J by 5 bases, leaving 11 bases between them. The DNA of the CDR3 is TGCGCCAGCAGCTTGTCGGGGGATATAGATACGCAGTATTTT. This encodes CASSLSGDIDTQYF.

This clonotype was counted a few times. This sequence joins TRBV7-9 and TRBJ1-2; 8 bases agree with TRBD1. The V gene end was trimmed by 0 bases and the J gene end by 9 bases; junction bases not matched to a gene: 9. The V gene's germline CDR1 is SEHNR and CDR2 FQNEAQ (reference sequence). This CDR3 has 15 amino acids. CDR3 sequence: CASSLAYRGSGSYTF. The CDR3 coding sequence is TGTGCCAGCAGCTTAGCGTACAGGGGGTCGGGCAGCTACACCTTC.